Listed below are T cell receptor beta chains from one sample, sequenced in a study of CD8+ T cells in alopecia areata. The table came from immunoSEQ multiplex PCR; TCRdb's copy has only in-frame clones and leaves some out. The table has some 170,000 clones, 67% seen once. The material sequenced was CD8+ T cells sorted from blood, taken at week 0. These receptors originate from a human donor with alopecia areata. Each CDR3 is given with its conserved first and last residue. A D gene is named only where the DNA matches it firmly. The size entry is marked missing in some rows and otherwise reads once, few, many or a size class.

J: TRBJ1-2; V: TRBV13; D: TRBD1; size: once; CDR3: CASMDRGNGYTF; DNA: TGTGCCAGCATGGACAGGGGTAATGGCTACACCTTC
J: TRBJ1-6; V: TRBV29-1; D: -; size: -; CDR3: CSVEDESPLHF; DNA: TGCAGCGTTGAGGATGAATCACCCCTCCACTTT
J: TRBJ2-7; V: TRBV29-1; D: -; size: few; CDR3: CSVEVGSYEQYF; DNA: TGCAGCGTTGAAGTGGGGTCCTACGAGCAGTACTTC
J: TRBJ2-7; V: TRBV27; D: -; size: -; CDR3: CASSRGDREQYF; DNA: TGTGCCAGTTCGAGAGGGGACCGCGAGCAGTACTTC
J: TRBJ2-3; V: TRBV19; D: -; size: -; CDR3: CASSIYSSTTDTQYF; DNA: TGTGCCAGTAGTATATACTCCTCAACCACCGATACGCAGTATTTT
J: TRBJ1-5; V: TRBV2; D: -; size: once; CDR3: CASQDGNQPQHF; DNA: TGTGCCAGCCAGGACGGTAATCAGCCCCAGCATTTT
J: TRBJ2-7; V: TRBV5-1; D: TRBD1; size: -; CDR3: CASSLDRGHYEQYF; DNA: TGCGCCAGCAGCTTGGACAGGGGGCACTACGAGCAGTACTTC
J: TRBJ2-1; V: TRBV30; D: TRBD1; size: -; CDR3: CAWNTGTGGLGEQFF; DNA: TGTGCCTGGAACACCGGGACAGGGGGTCTGGGTGAGCAGTTCTTC
J: TRBJ1-6; V: TRBV2; D: -; size: -; CDR3: CASRGQGVHNSPLHF; DNA: TGTGCCAGCAGGGGACAAGGAGTGCATAATTCACCCCTCCACTTT
J: TRBJ2-1; V: TRBV6-5; D: -; size: once; CDR3: CASSPIRDGVDEQFF; DNA: TGTGCCAGCAGCCCTATTAGGGACGGCGTGGATGAGCAGTTCTTC
J: TRBJ2-6; V: TRBV12-5; D: -; size: -; CDR3: CASTGHSSGANVLTF; DNA: TGTGCTAGTACGGGACACAGCTCTGGGGCCAACGTCCTGACTTTC
J: TRBJ1-3; V: TRBV13; D: -; size: few; CDR3: CASSPESSGNTIYF; DNA: TGTGCCAGCAGTCCGGAAAGCTCTGGAAACACCATATATTTT
J: TRBJ1-5; V: TRBV7-8; D: -; size: -; CDR3: CASSLLDYQPQHF; DNA: TGTGCCAGCAGCTTACTGGATTATCAGCCCCAGCATTTT
J: TRBJ2-1; V: TRBV2; D: -; size: -; CDR3: CASRRGHTYNEQFF; DNA: TGTGCCAGCAGGAGGGGACACACTTACAATGAGCAGTTCTTC
J: TRBJ2-3; V: TRBV7-9; D: TRBD2; size: once; CDR3: CASRVTSGGYRTDTQYF; DNA: TGTGCCAGCAGAGTTACTAGCGGGGGGTATCGGACAGATACGCAGTATTTT
J: TRBJ2-7; V: TRBV7-9; D: -; size: -; CDR3: CASSFEGVSYEQYF; DNA: TGTGCCAGCAGCTTCGAGGGCGTTTCCTACGAGCAGTACTTC
J: TRBJ2-7; V: TRBV27; D: -; size: -; CDR3: CASSLSPLYEQYF; DNA: TGTGCCAGCAGTTTATCGCCTTTGTACGAGCAGTACTTC
J: TRBJ2-3; V: TRBV13; D: TRBD2; size: -; CDR3: CASSLRGLAETRTDTQYF; DNA: TGTGCCAGCAGCTTAAGAGGACTAGCGGAGACCCGCACAGATACGCAGTATTTT
J: TRBJ1-5; V: TRBV11-2; D: -; size: -; CDR3: CASSLMTRNQPQHF; DNA: TGTGCCAGCAGCTTAATGACGCGAAATCAGCCCCAGCATTTT
J: TRBJ2-5; V: TRBV9; D: TRBD1; size: -; CDR3: CASSASDRQETQYF; DNA: TGTGCCAGCAGCGCATCGGACAGGCAAGAGACCCAGTACTTC
J: TRBJ2-1; V: TRBV2; D: -; size: few; CDR3: CASSDGGQNEQFF; DNA: TGTGCCAGCAGTGACGGCGGACAAAATGAGCAGTTCTTC
J: TRBJ2-1; V: TRBV10-3; D: -; size: -; CDR3: CAISESLVNEQFF; DNA: TGTGCCATCAGTGAGTCCCTTGTGAATGAGCAGTTCTTC
J: TRBJ1-5; V: TRBV10-3; D: -; size: -; CDR3: CAISEEGTYNQPQHF; DNA: TGTGCCATCAGTGAAGAAGGGACCTACAATCAGCCCCAACATTTT
J: TRBJ2-7; V: TRBV9; D: -; size: -; CDR3: CASSVVGDSYEQYF; DNA: TGTGCCAGCAGCGTAGTGGGGGATTCCTACGAGCAGTACTTC
J: TRBJ2-5; V: TRBV29-1; D: -; size: -; CDR3: CSVEGQETQYF; DNA: TGCAGCGTTGAGGGCCAAGAGACCCAGTACTTC
J: TRBJ2-2; V: TRBV7-9; D: -; size: -; CDR3: CASSSSLLNTGELFF; DNA: TGTGCCAGCAGCTCCTCTCTATTGAACACCGGGGAGCTGTTTTTT
J: TRBJ1-1; V: TRBV5-6; D: -; size: -; CDR3: CASSLADTEAFF; DNA: TGTGCCAGCAGCTTGGCAGACACTGAAGCTTTCTTT
J: TRBJ1-1; V: TRBV7-9; D: TRBD1; size: -; CDR3: CASSPMTGRAEAFF; DNA: TGTGCCAGCAGCCCGATGACAGGGCGGGCTGAAGCTTTCTTT
J: TRBJ2-5; V: TRBV7-9; D: TRBD2; size: -; CDR3: CASSPKAGTGQETQYF; DNA: TGTGCCAGCAGCCCAAAAGCGGGGACGGGCCAAGAGACCCAGTACTTC
J: TRBJ2-1; V: TRBV5-1; D: TRBD1; size: -; CDR3: CASSLYGRTGRINEQFF; DNA: TGCGCCAGCAGCTTGTACGGACGGACAGGAAGGATCAATGAGCAGTTCTTC
J: TRBJ1-5; V: TRBV6-6; D: TRBD1; size: -; CDR3: CASSYQTGGRQPQHF; DNA: TGTGCCAGCAGTTACCAAACAGGGGGACGACAGCCCCAGCATTTT
J: TRBJ2-3; V: TRBV5-1; D: -; size: -; CDR3: CASRSYIRRERATDTQYF; DNA: TGCGCCAGCCGAAGCTACATACGACGGGAACGAGCCACAGATACGCAGTATTTT
J: TRBJ2-7; V: TRBV4-1; D: -; size: -; CDR3: CASSPTIGDEQYF; DNA: TGCGCCAGCAGCCCAACGATTGGGGACGAGCAGTACTTC
J: TRBJ2-3; V: TRBV6-5; D: -; size: -; CDR3: CASSSTTGRTDTQYF; DNA: TGTGCCAGCAGCTCCACGACAGGACGCACAGATACGCAGTATTTT
J: TRBJ2-1; V: TRBV7-8; D: -; size: few; CDR3: CASSLATISYNEQFF; DNA: TGTGCCAGCAGCTTAGCCACCATCTCCTACAATGAGCAGTTCTTC
J: TRBJ2-1; V: TRBV14; D: -; size: -; CDR3: CASSQDSPANNEQFF; DNA: TGTGCCAGCAGCCAAGATTCGCCAGCTAACAATGAGCAGTTCTTC
J: TRBJ1-1; V: TRBV29-1; D: -; size: -; CDR3: CSVLTRALAEAFF; DNA: TGCAGCGTTTTGACAAGGGCTTTGGCTGAAGCTTTCTTT
J: TRBJ2-5; V: TRBV7-9; D: -; size: few; CDR3: CASSLSSETQYF; DNA: TGTGCCAGCAGCTTATCTTCGGAGACCCAGTACTTC
J: TRBJ2-5; V: TRBV2; D: -; size: -; CDR3: CASRETQETQYF; DNA: TGTGCCAGCAGGGAGACACAAGAGACCCAGTACTTC
J: TRBJ2-3; V: TRBV2; D: TRBD2; size: -; CDR3: CASSGLAGDTDTQYF; DNA: TGTGCCAGCAGTGGACTAGCGGGGGACACAGATACGCAGTATTTT